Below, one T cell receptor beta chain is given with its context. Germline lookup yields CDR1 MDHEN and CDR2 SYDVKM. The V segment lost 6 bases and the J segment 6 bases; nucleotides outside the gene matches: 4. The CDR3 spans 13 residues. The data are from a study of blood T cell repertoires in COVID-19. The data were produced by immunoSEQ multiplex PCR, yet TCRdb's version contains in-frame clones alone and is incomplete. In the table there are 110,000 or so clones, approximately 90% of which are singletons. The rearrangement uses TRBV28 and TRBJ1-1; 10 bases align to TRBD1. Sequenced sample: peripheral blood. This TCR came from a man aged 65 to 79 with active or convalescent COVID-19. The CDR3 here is CASRGTGVSEAFF. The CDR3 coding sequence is TGTGCCAGCAGAGGGACAGGGGTTTCTGAAGCTTTCTTT.